A single sample is the source of the 28 T cell receptor beta chains below, sequenced in a study of blood T cell repertoires in COVID-19. TCRdb keeps only in-frame clones here, not all; method: immunoSEQ multiplex PCR. The table records roughly 250,000 clones, over 65% of them present only once. The sample comprised peripheral blood. Source of these receptors: a woman older than 75 with acute or convalescent COVID-19.

This chain joins TRBV7-2 and TRBJ1-1, with 7 nucleotides matching TRBD1. The CDR3 runs to 13 residues. Trimming removed 3 bases from V and 6 bases from J; junction bases left unmatched: 4. Germline V CDR1 and CDR2: SGHTA, FQGNSA. The chain's CDR3 is CASSFQGVPEAFF. The CDR3 DNA is TGTGCCAGCAGCTTTCAGGGGGTACCTGAAGCTTTCTTT.

The chain uses TRBV10-3 and TRBJ2-1; TRBD2 matches at 8 bases. The trim removed 6 bases at V and 3 bases at J, leaving 7 bases unmatched. The CDR3 spans 15 residues. Germline CDR1 ENHRY, CDR2 SYGVKD. This chain's CDR3 is CAIRRAGDLYNEQFF. In DNA form, the CDR3 reads TGTGCCATCAGAAGAGCGGGGGACCTCTACAATGAGCAGTTCTTC.

The chain combines TRBV14 with TRBJ1-3; D is undetermined. CDR1 SGHDN and CDR2 FVKESK come from the germline V gene. The CDR3 is made up of 14 amino acids. V lost 0 bases, J lost 10 bases, and 13 bases lay in between. The chain's CDR3 is CASSQDLRERTIYF. CDR3 DNA sequence: TGTGCCAGCAGCCAAGATCTGAGAGAACGGACCATATATTTT.

The chain uses TRBV3-1 (or the pseudogene TRBV3-2) and TRBJ2-7; 8 bases match TRBD2. Trimming cost V 1 base and J 1 base; bases outside gene matches: 3. The CDR3 runs to 15 residues. Germline lookup yields CDR1 LGHDT and CDR2 YNNKEL (reference sequence). The CDR3 spells CASSQAGGKSYEQYF. For the CDR3, the DNA is TGTGCCAGCAGCCAAGCGGGAGGGAAATCCTACGAGCAGTACTTC.

This rearrangement joins TRBV5-1 to TRBJ2-7, with a possible D match to TRBD1 (7 bases). V shed 0 bases and J shed 0 bases, with 10 bases lying between them. Germline CDR1 and CDR2: SGHRS and YFSETQ. This CDR3 has 15 residues. The CDR3, as DNA: TGCGCCAGCAGCTTGGCAGGGGGACTCTCCTACGAGCAGTACTTC. Amino acid sequence: CASSLAGGLSYEQYF.

This chain links TRBV5-4 with TRBJ1-4, with TRBD1 matching 9 bases. This CDR3 spans 16 amino acids. Germline CDR1 SGHNT, CDR2 YYREEE (reference sequence). V trimming: 3 bases; J trimming: 5 bases; junction bases outside the gene matches: 8. The CDR3 coding sequence is TGTGCCAGCAGCTCCGGACAGGGGATGATGAATGAAAAACTGTTTTTT. Protein sequence: CASSSGQGMMNEKLFF.

The chain recombines TRBV6-5 with TRBJ2-4, with 8 bases lining up with TRBD2. The ends lost 6 bases at V and 0 bases at J; junction bases unmatched: 4. Germline assignment: CDR1 MNHEY and CDR2 SVGAGI. The CDR3 has 15 amino acids. This CDR3 reads CASSTSGLAKNIQYF. The CDR3 DNA reads TGTGCCAGCAGCACTAGCGGTCTAGCCAAAAACATTCAGTACTTC.

This clone was recorded a few times. The rearrangement uses TRBV10-3 and TRBJ1-6, with 10 bases identical to TRBD1. Trimming took 2 bases from V and 5 from J; bases not matched to a gene: 0. Germline V CDR1 and CDR2: ENHRY, SYGVKD. The CDR3 sequence is 15 residues long. CDR3 residues: CAISEGQGDNSPLHF. The DNA for the CDR3 is TGTGCCATCAGTGAGGGACAGGGGGATAATTCACCCCTCCACTTT.

CDR3 protein: CAISQFASGGYTF. DNA of the CDR3: TGTGCCATCAGCCAATTTGCAAGCGGTGGCTACACCTTC. This rearrangement joins TRBV10-3 to TRBJ1-2; D ambiguous. This CDR3 spans 13 amino acids. V was trimmed by 6 bases and J by 7 bases, leaving 15 bases between them. From germline, CDR1 is ENHRY and CDR2 SYGVKD.

The chain recombines TRBV5-4 with TRBJ1-2, with D perhaps matching TRBD1 (6 bases). The germline V gene encodes CDR1 SGHNT and CDR2 YYREEE (reference sequence). V was pared by 3 bases and J by 4 bases, with 16 bases between. This CDR3 has 15 residues. The CDR3 DNA is TGTGCCAGCAGCTCCCAGGGGTCGGGGGGCTATGGCTACACCTTC. Residues: CASSSQGSGGYGYTF.

The CDR3 is CATGQLYEQYF. The CDR3 coding sequence is TGTGCCACTGGGCAGCTCTACGAGCAGTACTTC. The chain links TRBV25-1 to TRBJ2-7; no reliable D call. This CDR3 has 11 amino acids. V was clipped by 10 bases and J by 3 bases, with 10 bases between them. Germline loops: CDR1 MGHDK, CDR2 SYGVNS.

V usage is TRBV18 and J usage is TRBJ1-1; TRBD1 is a possible D gene (6 bases). Trimming cost V 0 bases and J 5 bases, with 16 bases left between them. The CDR3 covers 16 residues. Germline CDR1 is KGHSH and CDR2 is LQKENI. The CDR3 nucleotides read TGTGCCAGCTCACCACCGAGGTCGGGCAGGGGAACTGAAGCTTTCTTT. Its translation: CASSPPRSGRGTEAFF.

The V and J genes are TRBV6-5 and TRBJ2-1, with D possibly TRBD1 on 5 matching bases. V was pared by 7 bases and J by 8 bases, with 9 bases between. Per the germline V gene, CDR1 is MNHEY and CDR2 is SVGAGI. This CDR3 has 11 residues. CDR3 protein: CASKGFDEQFF. The CDR3 DNA is TGTGCCAGCAAGGGGTTCGATGAGCAGTTCTTC.

V usage is TRBV3-1 (or the pseudogene TRBV3-2) and J usage is TRBJ2-5, with TRBD2 identical over 12 bases. The CDR3 extends over 16 amino acids. Germline CDR1 and CDR2: LGHDT and YNNKEL (reference sequence). V lost 4 bases, J lost 2 bases, and 5 bases stayed unmatched. This chain's CDR3 is CASSLRLAGAQETQYF. The CDR3 DNA sequence: TGTGCCAGCAGCCTCCGACTAGCGGGAGCTCAAGAGACCCAGTACTTC.

This sequence joins TRBV7-3 and TRBJ1-1; 8 positions agree with TRBD1. The V segment lost 4 bases and the J segment 1 base; nucleotides outside the gene matches: 2. CDR3 length: 14 amino acids. Germline CDR1 and CDR2: SGHTA and FQGTGA. CDR3 nucleotide sequence: TGTGCCAGCAGCTCAGGGGGCAAGAACACTGAAGCTTTCTTT. Protein product: CASSSGGKNTEAFF.

This clone was seen a handful of times. Other DNA sequences in this specimen translate into the identical CDR3. The V gene is TRBV5-1, the J gene TRBJ2-7, with TRBD1 as a possible D gene (6 bases). V was pared by 3 bases and J by 0 bases, with 10 bases between. This CDR3 region has 14 residues. The germline gives CDR1 SGHRS, CDR2 YFSETQ. As DNA, the CDR3 is TGCGCCAGCAGCTCCGAGACAGGCTCCTACGAGCAGTACTTC. Its translation is CASSSETGSYEQYF.

This clone was observed a handful of times. The J gene is TRBJ1-2, the V gene TRBV18, with 8 bases matching TRBD1. The junction had 10 bases not matched to a gene; V was cut back by 5 bases and J by 5 bases. CDR3 length: 15 residues. Germline V gives CDR1 KGHSH, CDR2 LQKENI. The CDR3 reads CASSKQGAARYGYTF. CDR3 coding DNA: TGTGCCAGCTCAAAGCAGGGGGCGGCCCGTTATGGCTACACCTTC.

CDR3 in DNA: TGCGCCAGCAGCTCAGGAGCCCAGGGCCCCTACGAGCAGTACTTC. Its protein product is CASSSGAQGPYEQYF. The chain couples TRBV5-1 to TRBJ2-7; D is perhaps TRBD1 (5 bases). The CDR3 contains 15 residues. Deletions cut 3 bases from V and 2 bases from J, with 15 bases between. Germline assignment: CDR1 SGHRS and CDR2 YFSETQ.

The gene calls are TRBV6-2 or TRBV6-3 and TRBJ1-1; the match to TRBD1 covers 11 bases. CDR3 length: 13 residues. V dropped 4 bases and J dropped 5; count of bases not matched to a gene: 0. Germline-derived CDR1 and CDR2 are MNHEY and SVGEGT. This CDR3 is CASSWDRGTEAFF. CDR3 DNA sequence: TGTGCCAGCAGTTGGGACAGGGGGACTGAAGCTTTCTTT.

In this sample, this clone turned up once. The chain links TRBV4-2 to TRBJ1-2; D gene ambiguous. Germline V lookup: CDR1 LGHNA, CDR2 YNFKEQ. The CDR3 has 20 amino acids. V was trimmed by 0 bases and J by 0 bases, leaving 23 bases between them. The CDR3 DNA follows: TGTGCCAGCAGCCAAGATAGTCGGGGTCCGGCCCAAATAGCTAACTATGGCTACACCTTC. Protein: CASSQDSRGPAQIANYGYTF.

The rearrangement links TRBV6-6 to TRBJ1-5; no firm D call. Deletions cut 2 bases from V and 12 bases from J, with 23 bases between. Germline-derived CDR1 and CDR2 are MNHNY and SVGAGI (reference sequence). This CDR3 contains 16 residues. The CDR3 spells CASSYATIVEGSSQHF. The CDR3 DNA follows: TGTGCCAGCAGTTACGCTACAATAGTAGAGGGAAGCAGCCAGCATTTT.

V usage is TRBV2 and J usage is TRBJ1-4; 8 bases map to TRBD1. There are 14 residues in the CDR3. Germline-derived CDR1 and CDR2 are SNHLY and FYNNEI. V shed 5 bases and J 5 bases; nucleotides not matched to a gene: 4. This CDR3 reads CASSPDRGNEKLFF. For the CDR3, the DNA is TGTGCCAGCAGTCCCGACAGGGGAAATGAAAAACTGTTTTTT.

The rearrangement links TRBV7-3 to TRBJ2-6; D is possibly TRBD2 (6 bases). The CDR3 is made up of 16 amino acids. Germline V CDR1 and CDR2: SGHTA, FQGTGA. The V end lost 1 base, the J end lost 2 bases, and 9 bases lay between the germline ends. The chain's CDR3 is CASSLRSGAGANVLTF. The CDR3, as DNA: TGTGCCAGCAGCTTAAGGTCGGGGGCTGGGGCCAACGTCCTGACTTTC.

The rearrangement links TRBV6-6 to TRBJ2-3, with D tentatively TRBD1 (6 bases). Trimming shortened V by 2 bases and J by 2 bases, and 11 bases separated the two germline ends. The CDR3 sequence is 15 residues long. Germline V gives CDR1 MNHNY, CDR2 SVGAGI (reference sequence). The CDR3 here is CASSYARGHTDTQYF. As DNA, the CDR3 is TGTGCCAGCAGTTACGCCAGGGGCCACACAGATACGCAGTATTTT.

The J gene is TRBJ2-1, the V gene TRBV6-2 or TRBV6-3, with 7 bases matching TRBD1. J lost 14 bases, V lost 6 bases, and 7 bases had no gene match. Germline assignment: CDR1 MNHEY and CDR2 SVGEGT. The CDR3 covers 11 residues. CDR3 loop: CASSLGQIEFF. The CDR3 bases are TGTGCCAGCAGCCTGGGACAGATCGAGTTCTTC.

With regard to this clone: The sample has other DNA sequences that encode this CDR3 too. J is TRBJ1-5 and V is TRBV30; 9 positions match TRBD1. J was trimmed by 2 bases and V by 2 bases; bases with no gene match: 4. CDR3 length: 15 residues. The germline gives CDR1 GTSNPN, CDR2 SVGIG (reference sequence). The CDR3 spells CAWSTGGTGNQPQHF. CDR3 bases: TGTGCCTGGAGTACAGGGGGCACGGGCAATCAGCCCCAGCATTTT.

This clone turned up a few times. This chain uses TRBV5-4 with TRBJ1-5; D ambiguous. The germline V gene has CDR1 SGHNT and CDR2 YYREEE (reference sequence). V lost 0 bases and J lost 4, with 8 bases in between. The CDR3 extends over 14 amino acids. In DNA form, the CDR3 reads TGTGCCAGCAGCTTGGCGCCCGGGAATCAGCCCCAGCATTTT. Translation gives CASSLAPGNQPQHF.

The chain links TRBV6-6 to TRBJ1-1; D unresolved. The germline gives CDR1 MNHNY, CDR2 SVGAGI (reference sequence). V was pared by 7 bases and J by 1 base, with 13 bases between. CDR3 length equals 14 residues. CDR3 sequence reads: CASNNREGNTEAFF. The CDR3 nucleotides are TGTGCCAGCAACAACAGAGAGGGGAACACTGAAGCTTTCTTT.